Included here is one T cell receptor (beta chain) sequence, with context. This entry comes from a study of shared clonotypes between healthy human individuals. This table comes from immunoSEQ multiplex PCR, and its TCRdb copy is limited to in-frame clones, with some not included. The repertoire includes some 2.3 million clones, 93% of them detected once, and 0.35% to 0.45% sits in the top ten. Trimming removed 4 bases from V and 5 bases from J, with 17 bases in between. The CDR3 contains 15 residues. Germline CDR1 reads MDHEN; CDR2 reads SYDVKM. Specimen: naive CD4+ T cells from PBMCs. This sample's subset: CD45RA+ positively selected. The clonotype comes from a man aged 18 to 30 in good health. Some clones in this sample may be carry-over from other donors' samples. This chain connects TRBV28 to TRBJ2-5; D is ambiguous. The CDR3: CASSSPVPLGETQYF. The CDR3 DNA reads as TGTGCCAGCAGTTCTCCGGTCCCCCTCGGGGAGACCCAGTACTTC. The full variable domain, with the rest looked up from reference TRBV28 and TRBJ2-5, is DVKVTQSSRYLVKRTGEKVFLECVQDMDHENMFWYRQDPGLGLRLIYFSYDVKMKEKGDIPEGYSVSREKKERFSLILESASTNQTSMYLCASSSPVPLGETQYFGPGTRLLVL.